The clone carrying this TCR beta chain came up a few times. As handled by the study authors: Amplification of reference gene primers provided the estimated nucleated cell counts. Measured with immunoSEQ multiplex PCR; TCRdb has only the in-frame clones, and not every one. V and J calls and clone size are as listed in that table; D and trimming were resolved from the DNA. The table lists fewer than 300,000 clones, roughly 88% of them singletons. This sample was included in a study of blood T cell repertoires in COVID-19. Turning to the study itself: In each case, the material was cDNA or gDNA derived from T cells, B-cell-depleted T cells, or PBMCs.

Germline CDR1 and CDR2: WSHSY and SAAADI. CDR3 size: 14 residues. The V and J ends lost 3 bases and 4 bases respectively, with 10 bases between them. V usage is TRBV10-2 and J usage is TRBJ2-1; no firm D call. Sequencing was carried out using peripheral blood. This sequence originates from a woman aged 25 to 39 with acute or convalescent COVID-19. For the CDR3, the DNA is TGCGCCAGCAGTGAAGACCAGGCGTACAATGAGCAGTTCTTC. As protein: CASSEDQAYNEQFF.